These 20 T cell receptor beta chains were all obtained from the same sample, sequenced in a study of blood T cell repertoires in COVID-19. Assay: immunoSEQ multiplex PCR; the TCRdb copy retains only in-frame clones and omits some. The profile shows 130,000 or so clones, around four fifths of them singletons. Sequencing was done on a sample of peripheral blood. The receptor set was obtained from a human donor in a cohort sampled during active COVID-19.

This chain uses TRBV10-2 with TRBJ1-1; D is unclear. Trimming took 8 bases from V and 4 from J, leaving 14 bases between them. CDR1 is WSHSY and CDR2 is SAAADI in the germline V gene. CDR3 size: 13 residues. The CDR3 is CASAGVGSTEAFF. The CDR3 DNA reads TGCGCCAGCGCCGGGGTAGGAAGCACTGAAGCTTTCTTT.

The chain has TRBV6-5 and TRBJ2-7; tentative D call: TRBD2 (5 bases). The CDR3 sequence is 15 residues long. Germline CDR1 and CDR2: MNHEY and SVGAGI. Trimming shortened V by 6 bases and J by 1 base, and 16 bases separated the two germline ends. The CDR3 region is CASSPVPLASYEQYF. CDR3 DNA: TGTGCCAGCAGCCCAGTTCCCTTAGCGTCCTACGAGCAGTACTTC.

This chain connects TRBV5-5 to TRBJ1-1, with 8 bases matching TRBD1. Trimming removed 2 bases from V and 3 bases from J; junction bases left unmatched: 3. The germline gives CDR1 SGHKS, CDR2 YYEKEE (reference sequence). CDR3 length equals 14 residues. Written as DNA, the CDR3 is TGTGCCAGCAGCTTCACAGGGGGTGACACTGAAGCTTTCTTT. It translates to CASSFTGGDTEAFF.

The chain links TRBV14 to TRBJ1-2; a possible D gene is TRBD1 (6 bases). V was clipped by 2 bases and J by 3 bases, with 10 bases between them. CDR1 is SGHDN, CDR2 FVKESK, per germline. This CDR3 has 14 amino acids. CDR3 region: CASSQNRADYGYTF. CDR3 sequence (DNA): TGTGCCAGCAGCCAAAACAGGGCTGACTATGGCTACACCTTC.

This rearrangement joins TRBV5-1 to TRBJ2-7; weak D call: TRBD1 (5 bases). The CDR3 consists of 12 residues. V dropped 6 bases and J dropped 1 base, with 8 bases sitting between them. Germline V gene data show CDR1 as SGHRS and CDR2 as YFSETQ. The CDR3 loop is CASMTESYEQYF. In DNA, the CDR3 is TGCGCCAGCATGACAGAGTCCTACGAGCAGTACTTC. The full variable domain, its missing parts supplied by reference TRBV5-1 and TRBJ2-7, is KAGVTQTPRYLIKTRGQQVTLSCSPISGHRSVSWYQQTPGQGLQFLFEYFSETQRNKGNFPGRFSGRQFSNSRSEMNVSTLELGDSALYLCASMTESYEQYFGPGTRLTVT.

Note on this clone: Other DNA sequences in the sample encode the same CDR3. The chain combines TRBV4-2 with TRBJ2-5; tentative D call: TRBD2 (5 bases). In germline, CDR1 is LGHNA, CDR2 YNFKEQ. Trimming cost V 1 base and J 3 bases, with 9 bases left between them. The CDR3 spans 14 residues. CDR3 sequence: CASSQGGSEETQYF. As DNA, the CDR3 is TGTGCCAGCAGCCAAGGCGGGTCAGAAGAGACCCAGTACTTC.

The CDR3 sequence: CASTTNTGELFF. The CDR3 region has the DNA TGTGCCAGTACAACGAACACCGGGGAGCTGTTTTTT. V usage is TRBV28 and J usage is TRBJ2-2; D is ambiguous. The germline V and J ends were trimmed by 9 bases and 0 bases, with 5 bases remaining between them. Germline V gene lookup returns CDR1 MDHEN and CDR2 SYDVKM. The CDR3 is 12 amino acids.

There are a few counts of this clone. V and J are TRBV12-3 or TRBV12-4 and TRBJ1-5; 11 nucleotides line up with TRBD1. This CDR3 contains 13 residues. The ends lost 5 bases at V and 7 bases at J; junction bases unmatched: 1. CDR3 protein: CASSGTGGQPQHF. The CDR3 nucleotides are TGTGCCAGCAGTGGGACAGGGGGACAGCCCCAGCATTTT.

The rearrangement links TRBV6-5 to TRBJ2-7, with 7 positions matching TRBD1. Germline V gene data show CDR1 as MNHEY and CDR2 as SVGAGI. V gave up 7 bases and J gave up 0 bases; unmatched junction bases: 9. CDR3 size: 15 residues. The CDR3, as DNA: TGTGCCAGCAAGCGACAGGGATCGAGCTCCTACGAGCAGTACTTC. It translates to CASKRQGSSSYEQYF.

A few counts support this clone. The chain links TRBV7-9 to TRBJ2-1, with 8 nucleotides matching TRBD2. The V gene end was trimmed by 1 base and the J gene end by 5 bases; junction bases not matched to a gene: 4. Germline CDR1 reads SEHNR; CDR2 reads FQNEAQ (reference sequence). The CDR3 runs to 15 residues. For the CDR3, the DNA is TGTGCCAGCAGCTTAGATAGCGGGGAAAACAATGAGCAGTTCTTC. As protein: CASSLDSGENNEQFF.

The sample holds one count of this clone. The chain couples TRBV5-4 to TRBJ2-3; possible D gene TRBD1, 8 bases. Trimming took 3 bases from V and 1 from J, leaving 18 bases between them. The germline gives CDR1 SGHNT, CDR2 YYREEE (reference sequence). This CDR3 contains 17 residues. The CDR3 DNA sequence: TGTGCCAGCAGCTGGGGGGGTTCGGGACAGGGCACAGATACGCAGTATTTT. It encodes CASSWGGSGQGTDTQYF.

The V gene is TRBV21-1, the J gene TRBJ2-5; the D call in the table, TRBD2, was not verified against the DNA. TRBV21-1 represents a pseudogene. CDR3 size: 15 residues. The CDR3 DNA reads TGTGCCAAGCGGACTAGCGGGAGGGCGTGGGAGACCCAGTACTTC. Translation: CAKRTSGRAWETQYF.

The gene calls are TRBV3-1 (or the pseudogene TRBV3-2) and TRBJ2-3; the D gene is possibly TRBD1 (5 bases). This CDR3 spans 16 amino acids. Per germline, CDR1 LGHDT and CDR2 YNNKEL (reference sequence). The V end lost 0 bases, the J end lost 3 bases, and 13 bases lay between the germline ends. CDR3 sequence (DNA): TGTGCCAGCAGCCAAGAATTGGGGCGCGGAACAGATACGCAGTATTTT. Translated, it gives CASSQELGRGTDTQYF.

The genes are TRBV12-5 and TRBJ2-5; D perhaps matches TRBD1 (6 bases). The CDR3 contains 12 residues. Germline V lookup: CDR1 LGHNT, CDR2 FRNRAP. V was cut by 6 bases and J by 7 bases, with 12 bases left in between. The CDR3, as DNA: TGTGCTAGTGGGAGGGACATACTGACCCAGTACTTC. Its translation is CASGRDILTQYF. The complete variable domain, with remaining parts taken from reference TRBV12-5 and TRBJ2-5, reads DARVTQTPRHKVTEMGQEVTMRCQPILGHNTVFWYRQTMMQGLELLAYFRNRAPLDDSGMPKDRFSAEMPDATLATLKIQPSEPRDSAVYFCASGRDILTQYFGPGTRLLVL.

V is TRBV7-2 and J is TRBJ1-5; 10 bases are shared with TRBD1. There are 15 residues in the CDR3. Losses at the gene ends were 5 bases for V and 5 bases for J; bases not matched to a gene: 6. Germline lookup yields CDR1 SGHTA and CDR2 FQGNSA. Written as DNA, the CDR3 is TGTGCCAGCAGCCCCGGGACAGGGGAATATCAGCCCCAGCATTTT. Its protein is CASSPGTGEYQPQHF. The full variable domain, completed using reference TRBV7-2 and TRBJ1-5, is GAGVSQSPSNKVTEKGKDVELRCDPISGHTALYWYRQSLGQGLEFLIYFQGNSAPDKSGLPSDRFSAERTGGSVSTLTIQRTQQEDSAVYLCASSPGTGEYQPQHFGDGTRLSIL.

V is TRBV5-6 and J is TRBJ2-7; D possibly corresponds to TRBD1 (5 bases). Trimming removed 1 base at V and 7 bases at J, with 15 bases between. Germline loops: CDR1 SGHDT, CDR2 YYEEEE. The CDR3 is 14 residues long. The chain's CDR3 is CASSLLQAPREQYF. The DNA for the CDR3 is TGTGCCAGCAGCTTGTTACAGGCCCCTCGGGAGCAGTACTTC.

The chain combines TRBV6-5 with TRBJ1-2; D ambiguous. This CDR3 comprises 15 residues. Germline CDR1 and CDR2: MNHEY and SVGAGI. V dropped 0 bases and J dropped 0 bases, with 8 bases sitting between them. Here the CDR3 DNA reads TGTGCCAGCAGTTACTCGCGGGTTTCTAACTATGGCTACACCTTC. Its protein is CASSYSRVSNYGYTF.

V is TRBV18 and J is TRBJ2-1; TRBD1 is a possible D gene (5 bases). Per the germline V gene, CDR1 is KGHSH and CDR2 is LQKENI. Trimming removed 3 bases at V and 0 bases at J, with 12 bases between. The CDR3 runs 16 residues. CDR3 loop: CASSPDSLSSYNEQFF. The CDR3 nucleotides read TGTGCCAGCTCACCTGACAGCCTGAGCTCCTACAATGAGCAGTTCTTC.

The genes are TRBV29-1 and TRBJ2-2; 10 nucleotides align to TRBD2. This CDR3 spans 14 amino acids. Trimming cost V 5 bases and J 1 base; bases outside gene matches: 1. Germline CDR1 SQVTM, CDR2 ANQGSEA. Here the CDR3 DNA reads TGCAGCGTTCGGACTAGCGGGAACACCGGGGAGCTGTTTTTT. It yields the protein CSVRTSGNTGELFF.

The rearrangement joins TRBV7-2 to TRBJ2-2, with TRBD2 matching 10 bases. Germline CDR1 is SGHTA and CDR2 is FQGNSA. The trim removed 5 bases at V and 8 bases at J, leaving 11 bases unmatched. There are 16 residues in the CDR3. The DNA for the CDR3 is TGTGCCAGCAGCCCCGGACTAGCGGACTTCCGGGGGGAGCTGTTTTTT. Protein product: CASSPGLADFRGELFF.